This T cell receptor (beta chain) was retrieved from a study of blood T cell repertoires in COVID-19. Study as a whole: From the United States, Italy and Spain came samples of acute and convalescent COVID-19.

In the original analysis: The assay estimated nucleated cells by amplifying reference gene primers. Produced via immunoSEQ multiplex PCR; TCRdb's table is partial and in-frame only. Clone size and the V and J calls come from that table; the DNA yielded D and trimming. In the table there are approximately 150,000 clones, approximately 90% of which are singletons. Germline V gives CDR1 LNHDA, CDR2 SQIVND (reference sequence). CDR3 length equals 13 residues. Between the trimmed V and J ends, which lost 0 bases and 5 bases, there was a span of 7 bases. This chain links TRBV19 with TRBJ1-1; the D is unclear. The clonotype originates from a man aged 18-30 years with COVID-19, enrolled during active disease. The sample was peripheral blood. CDR3 nucleotide sequence: TGTGCCAGTAGTATAGATATCGTGACTGAAGCTTTCTTT. This translates into CASSIDIVTEAFF.